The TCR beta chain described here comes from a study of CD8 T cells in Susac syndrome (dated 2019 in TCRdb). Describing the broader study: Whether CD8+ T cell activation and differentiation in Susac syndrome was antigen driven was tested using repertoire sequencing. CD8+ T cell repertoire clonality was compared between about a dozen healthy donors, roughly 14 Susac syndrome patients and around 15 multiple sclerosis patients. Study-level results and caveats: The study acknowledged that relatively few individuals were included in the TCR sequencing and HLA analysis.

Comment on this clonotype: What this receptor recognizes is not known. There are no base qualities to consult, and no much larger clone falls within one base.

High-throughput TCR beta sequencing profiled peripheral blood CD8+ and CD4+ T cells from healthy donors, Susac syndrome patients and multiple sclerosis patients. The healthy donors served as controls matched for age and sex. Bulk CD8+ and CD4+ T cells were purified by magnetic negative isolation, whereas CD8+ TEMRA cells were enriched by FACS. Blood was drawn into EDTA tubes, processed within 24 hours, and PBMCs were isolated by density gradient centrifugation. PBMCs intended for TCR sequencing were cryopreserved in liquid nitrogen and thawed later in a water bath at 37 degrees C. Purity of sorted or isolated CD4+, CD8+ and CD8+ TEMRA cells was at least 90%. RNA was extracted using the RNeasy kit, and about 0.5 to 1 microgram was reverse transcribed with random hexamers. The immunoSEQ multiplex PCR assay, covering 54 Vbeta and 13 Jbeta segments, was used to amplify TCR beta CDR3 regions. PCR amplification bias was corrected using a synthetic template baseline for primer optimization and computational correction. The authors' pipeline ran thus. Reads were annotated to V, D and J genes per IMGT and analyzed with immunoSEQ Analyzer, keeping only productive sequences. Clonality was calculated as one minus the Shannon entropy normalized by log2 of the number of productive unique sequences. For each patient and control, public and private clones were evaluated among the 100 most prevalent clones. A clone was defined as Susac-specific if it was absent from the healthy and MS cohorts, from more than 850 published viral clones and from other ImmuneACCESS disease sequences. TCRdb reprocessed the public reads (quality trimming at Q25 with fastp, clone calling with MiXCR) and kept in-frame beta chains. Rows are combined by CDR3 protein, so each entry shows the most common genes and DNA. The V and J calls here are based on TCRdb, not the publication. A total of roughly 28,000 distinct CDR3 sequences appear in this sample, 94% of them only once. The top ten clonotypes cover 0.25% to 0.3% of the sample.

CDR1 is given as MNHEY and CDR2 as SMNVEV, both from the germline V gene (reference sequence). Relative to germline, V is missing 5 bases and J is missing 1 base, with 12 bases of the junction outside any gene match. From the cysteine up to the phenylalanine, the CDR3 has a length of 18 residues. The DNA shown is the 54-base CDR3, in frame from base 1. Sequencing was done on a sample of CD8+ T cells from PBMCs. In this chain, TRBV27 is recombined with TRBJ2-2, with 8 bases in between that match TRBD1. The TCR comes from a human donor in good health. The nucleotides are TGTGCCAGCAGTCCGCGACCCCCAGGGGGCGGGAACACCGGGGAGCTGTTTTTT. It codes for CASSPRPPGGGNTGELFF.